This passage covers 2 T cell receptor beta chains from one sample sequenced in a study of T cells of healthy individuals. TCRdb re-derived calls from the 5' RACE reads in MiXCR, one entry per CDR3 protein. The sample shows 60,000 to 70,000 distinct CDR3 sequences, around 15% of them seen only once. The origin of the receptors is a human donor in good health.

This clonotype was recorded a few times. V usage is TRBV24-1 and J usage is TRBJ2-3; a possible D gene is TRBD2 (6 bases). The germline V gene has CDR1 KGHDR and CDR2 SFDVKD. The CDR3 totals 14 residues. Trimming shortened V by 5 bases and J by 4 bases, and 12 bases separated the two germline ends. The CDR3: CATSGGVGADTQYF. The CDR3 coding sequence is TGTGCCACCAGTGGCGGGGTCGGGGCAGATACGCAGTATTTT.

This clonotype has ten or more counts. V is TRBV28 and J is TRBJ1-5; unclear D gene. With 1 base removed from V and 3 bases from J, the gap between germline ends came to 7 bases. CDR1 and CDR2 (germline): MDHEN, SYDVKM. The CDR3 loop spans 14 amino acids. The CDR3 loop is CASSLLGSNQPQHF. CDR3 DNA sequence: TGTGCCAGCAGTTTATTGGGGTCCAATCAGCCCCAGCATTTT.